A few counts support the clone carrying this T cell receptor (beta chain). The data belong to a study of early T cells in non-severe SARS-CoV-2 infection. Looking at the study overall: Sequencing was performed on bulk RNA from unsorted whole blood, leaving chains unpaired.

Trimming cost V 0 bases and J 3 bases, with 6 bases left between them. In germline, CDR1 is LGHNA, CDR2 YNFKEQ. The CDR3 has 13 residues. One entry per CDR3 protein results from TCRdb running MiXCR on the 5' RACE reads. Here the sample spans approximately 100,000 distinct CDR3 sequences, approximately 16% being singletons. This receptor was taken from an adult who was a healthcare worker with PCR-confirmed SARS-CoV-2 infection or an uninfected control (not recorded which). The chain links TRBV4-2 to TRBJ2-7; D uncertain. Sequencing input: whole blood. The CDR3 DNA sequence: TGTGCCAGCAGCCAAGATCTTGGCTACGAGCAGTACTTC. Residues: CASSQDLGYEQYF.